This TCR beta chain was retrieved from a study of T cell changes during pregnancy in multiple sclerosis. Some clones are missing from TCRdb's copy, which holds only in-frame ones; the method was immunoSEQ multiplex PCR. There are about 59,000 clones in the sample; around 94% occur only once, and over 2% lies in the top ten. This clone was detected once. This CDR3 has 13 amino acids. CDR1 is SGHVT, CDR2 SQSDAQ, per germline. V shed 5 bases and J shed 4 bases, with 9 bases lying between them. J is TRBJ2-1 and V is TRBV7-4; no firm D call. The clonotype was recovered from a female donor with multiple sclerosis, enrolled in a pregnancy study. Sequencing used CD8+ T cells from peripheral blood mononuclear cells, obtained after pregnancy. CDR3 loop: CASSLRLYNEQFF. The CDR3 bases are TGTGCCAGCAGCCTACGTCTATACAATGAGCAGTTCTTC. Full variable domain (remainder filled in from reference TRBV7-4 and TRBJ2-1): GAGVSQSPRYKVAKRGRDVALRCDSISGHVTLYWYRQTLGQGSEVLTYSQSDAQRDKSGRPSGRFSAERPERSVSTLKIQRTEQGDSAVYLCASSLRLYNEQFFGPGTRLTVL.